This T cell receptor (beta chain) was captured by sequencing in a study of response to subunit inactivated influenza vaccine. Using its own MiXCR run on the RT-PCR reads, TCRdb lists one record per CDR3 protein. The sample has over 750,000 distinct CDR3 sequences; approximately 22% are singletons. This TCR came from a man in his fifties or sixties who received an inactivated influenza vaccine. The sample consisted of PBMCs from blood, taken roughly 5 days after vaccination.

CDR3 sequence reads: CASTSPGDRYNYGYTF. The CDR3 DNA reads TGTGCCAGCACCTCCCCCGGGGACAGATATAACTATGGCTACACCTTC. The rearrangement uses TRBV6-2 or TRBV6-3 and TRBJ1-2, with TRBD1 identical over 7 bases. The junction had 12 bases not matched to a gene; V was cut back by 7 bases and J by 1 base. CDR1 is MNHEY and CDR2 is SVGEGT in the germline V gene. The CDR3 totals 16 residues.